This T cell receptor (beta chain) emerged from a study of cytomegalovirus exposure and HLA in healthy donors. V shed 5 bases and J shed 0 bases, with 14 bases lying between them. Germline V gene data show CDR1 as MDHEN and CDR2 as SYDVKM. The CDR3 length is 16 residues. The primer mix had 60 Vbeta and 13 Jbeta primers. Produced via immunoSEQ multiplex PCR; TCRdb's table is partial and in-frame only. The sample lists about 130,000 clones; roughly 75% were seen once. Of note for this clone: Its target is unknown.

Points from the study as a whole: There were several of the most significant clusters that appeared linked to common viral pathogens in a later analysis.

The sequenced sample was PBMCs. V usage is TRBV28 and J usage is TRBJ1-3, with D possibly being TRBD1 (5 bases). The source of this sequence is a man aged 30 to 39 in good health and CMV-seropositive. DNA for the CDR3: TGTGCCAGCAGTCCTTCGGGGGGAAGCTCTGGAAACACCATATATTTT. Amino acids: CASSPSGGSSGNTIYF. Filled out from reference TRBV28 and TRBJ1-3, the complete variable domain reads DVKVTQSSRYLVKRTGEKVFLECVQDMDHENMFWYRQDPGLGLRLIYFSYDVKMKEKGDIPEGYSVSREKKERFSLILESASTNQTSMYLCASSPSGGSSGNTIYFGEGSWLTVV.